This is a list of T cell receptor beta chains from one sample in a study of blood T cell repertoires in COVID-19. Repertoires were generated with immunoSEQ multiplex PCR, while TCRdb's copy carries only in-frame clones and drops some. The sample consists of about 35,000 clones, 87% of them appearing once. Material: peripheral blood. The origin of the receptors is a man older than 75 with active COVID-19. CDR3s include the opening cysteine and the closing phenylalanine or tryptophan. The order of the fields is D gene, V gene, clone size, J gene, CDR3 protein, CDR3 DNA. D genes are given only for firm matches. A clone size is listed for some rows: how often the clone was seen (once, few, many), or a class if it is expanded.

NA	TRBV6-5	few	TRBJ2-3	CASSYRVTDTQYF	TGTGCCAGCAGTTACCGGGTCACAGATACGCAGTATTTT
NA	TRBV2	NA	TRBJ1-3	CAKKASGNTIYF	TGTGCCAAGAAAGCTTCTGGAAACACCATATATTTT
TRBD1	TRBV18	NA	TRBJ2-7	CASSHPDRAYEQYF	TGTGCCAGCTCACACCCGGACAGGGCCTACGAGCAGTACTTC
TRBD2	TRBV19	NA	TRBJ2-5	CASSQTSGARRETQYF	TGTGCCAGTAGCCAGACTAGCGGAGCTCGCCGGGAGACCCAGTACTTC
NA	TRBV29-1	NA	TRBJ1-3	CSVWERGNTIYF	TGCAGCGTATGGGAGCGCGGAAACACCATATATTTT
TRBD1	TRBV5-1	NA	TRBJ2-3	CASSLPRQGFSTDTQYF	TGCGCCAGCAGCTTACCCCGACAGGGATTTAGCACAGATACGCAGTATTTT
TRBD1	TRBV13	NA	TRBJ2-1	CASSPGGRSNYNEQFF	TGTGCCAGCAGCCCAGGGGGCAGGAGCAACTACAATGAGCAGTTCTTC
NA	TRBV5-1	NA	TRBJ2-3	CASSLEGGFQGDTQYF	TGCGCCAGCAGCTTGGAGGGAGGATTCCAGGGAGATACGCAGTATTTT
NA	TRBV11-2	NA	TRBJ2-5	CASSFGGQETQYF	TGTGCCAGCAGCTTTGGCGGGCAAGAGACCCAGTACTTC
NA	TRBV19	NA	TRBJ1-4	CASSIEGGRNEKLFF	TGTGCCAGTAGTATAGAAGGAGGACGTAATGAAAAACTGTTTTTT
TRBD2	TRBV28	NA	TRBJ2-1	CASSFQLAGDEQFF	TGTGCCAGCAGTTTCCAACTAGCGGGAGATGAGCAGTTCTTC
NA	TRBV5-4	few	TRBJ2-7	CASSSRGGAQNEQYF	TGTGCCAGCAGCTCGAGGGGCGGGGCGCAGAACGAGCAGTACTTC
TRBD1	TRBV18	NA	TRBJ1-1	CASFPGGMNTEAFF	TGTGCCAGCTTCCCAGGGGGGATGAACACTGAAGCTTTCTTT
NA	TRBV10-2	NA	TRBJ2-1	CASAPGRGSYNEQFF	TGCGCCAGCGCCCCGGGGAGAGGCTCCTACAATGAGCAGTTCTTC
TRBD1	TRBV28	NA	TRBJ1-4	CASSTPTGGIEKLFF	TGTGCCAGCAGTACCCCTACAGGGGGGATTGAAAAACTGTTTTTT
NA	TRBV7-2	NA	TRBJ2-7	CASSLTGVEQYF	TGTGCCAGCAGCTTAACTGGAGTCGAGCAGTACTTC
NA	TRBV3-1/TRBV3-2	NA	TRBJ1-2	CASSQDPAFSGSYTF	TGTGCCAGCAGCCAAGACCCTGCCTTTTCCGGGAGCTACACCTTC
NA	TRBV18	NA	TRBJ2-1	CASSPLTRGEQFF	TGTGCCAGCTCACCTTTAACTAGAGGCGAGCAGTTCTTC
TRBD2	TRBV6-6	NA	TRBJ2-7	CASSYRTGGSGYEQYF	TGTGCCAGCAGTTACAGAACGGGAGGTTCGGGGTACGAGCAGTACTTC
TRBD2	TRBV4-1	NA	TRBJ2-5	CASSQPRLAGGPGRETQYF	TGCGCCAGCAGCCAACCCCGACTAGCGGGAGGGCCGGGGAGAGAGACCCAGTACTTC
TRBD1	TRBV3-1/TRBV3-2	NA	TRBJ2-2	CASSLLTGRGTGELFF	TGTGCCAGCAGCCTCTTGACAGGGCGAGGCACCGGGGAGCTGTTTTTT
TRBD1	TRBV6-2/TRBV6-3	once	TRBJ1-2	CASSYSGQGDYGYTF	TGTGCCAGCAGTTACTCGGGACAGGGCGACTATGGCTACACCTTC
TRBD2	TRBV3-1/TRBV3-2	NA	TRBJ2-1	CASSQGGLAGGPSQNEQFF	TGTGCCAGCAGCCAAGGGGGACTAGCGGGAGGGCCTTCTCAAAATGAGCAGTTCTTC
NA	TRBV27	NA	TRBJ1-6	CASSLNNSPLHF	TGTGCCAGCAGTCTAAACAATTCACCCCTCCACTTT
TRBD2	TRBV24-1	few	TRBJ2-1	CATSDRRTSGRNYNEQFF	TGTGCCACCAGTGACCGAAGGACTAGCGGGAGAAACTACAATGAGCAGTTCTTC
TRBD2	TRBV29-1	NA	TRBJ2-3	CSVEAGLAPFDTQYF	TGCAGCGTTGAAGCAGGACTAGCTCCCTTTGATACGCAGTATTTT
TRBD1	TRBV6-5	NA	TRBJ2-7	CASKGSRGYEQYF	TGTGCCAGCAAAGGCTCCAGGGGGTACGAGCAGTACTTC
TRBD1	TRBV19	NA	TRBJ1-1	CASSTRTGRTEAFF	TGTGCCAGTAGTACCCGGACAGGGCGTACTGAAGCTTTCTTT
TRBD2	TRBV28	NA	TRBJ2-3	CASSELLAGSTDTQYF	TGTGCCAGCAGTGAACTACTAGCGGGAAGCACAGATACGCAGTATTTT
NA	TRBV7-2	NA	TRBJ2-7	CASSLAPGVIYEQYF	TGTGCCAGCAGCTTGGCGCCGGGGGTGATCTACGAGCAGTACTTC
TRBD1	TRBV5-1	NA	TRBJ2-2	CASRDRTTGELFF	TGCGCCAGCAGGGACAGGACCACCGGGGAGCTGTTTTTT